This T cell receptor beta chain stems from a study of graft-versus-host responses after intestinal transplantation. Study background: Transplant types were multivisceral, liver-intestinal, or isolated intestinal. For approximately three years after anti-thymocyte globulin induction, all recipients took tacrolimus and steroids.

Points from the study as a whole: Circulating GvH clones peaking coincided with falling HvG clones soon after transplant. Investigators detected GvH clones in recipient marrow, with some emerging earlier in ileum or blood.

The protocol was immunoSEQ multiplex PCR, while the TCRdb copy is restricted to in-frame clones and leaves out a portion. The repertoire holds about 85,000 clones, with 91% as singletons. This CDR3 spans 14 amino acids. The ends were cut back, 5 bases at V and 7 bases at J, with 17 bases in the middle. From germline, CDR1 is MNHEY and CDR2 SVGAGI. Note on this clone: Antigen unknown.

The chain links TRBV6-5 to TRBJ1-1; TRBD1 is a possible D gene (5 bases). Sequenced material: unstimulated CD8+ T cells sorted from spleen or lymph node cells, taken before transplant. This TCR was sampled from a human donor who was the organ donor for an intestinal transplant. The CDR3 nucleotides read TGTGCCAGCAGTGAAGACGGAGGGGCGGGTGAAGCTTTCTTT. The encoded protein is CASSEDGGAGEAFF.